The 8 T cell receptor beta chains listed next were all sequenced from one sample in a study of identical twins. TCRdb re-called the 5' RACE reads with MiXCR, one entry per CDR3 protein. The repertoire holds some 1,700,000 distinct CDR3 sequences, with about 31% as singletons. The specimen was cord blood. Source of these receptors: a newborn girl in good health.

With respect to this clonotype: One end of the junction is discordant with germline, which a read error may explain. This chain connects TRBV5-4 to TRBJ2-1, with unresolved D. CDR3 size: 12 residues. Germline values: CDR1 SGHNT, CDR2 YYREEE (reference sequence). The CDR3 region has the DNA TGTGCCAGCAGCCTGCCTTACAATAAGCAGTTCTTC. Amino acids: CASSLPYNKQFF. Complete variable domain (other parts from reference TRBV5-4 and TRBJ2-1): ETGVTQSPTHLIKTRGQQVTLRCSSQSGHNTVSWYQQALGQGPQFIFQYYREEENGRGNFPPRFSGLQFPNYSSELNVNALELDDSALYLCASSLPYNKQFFGPGTRLTVL.

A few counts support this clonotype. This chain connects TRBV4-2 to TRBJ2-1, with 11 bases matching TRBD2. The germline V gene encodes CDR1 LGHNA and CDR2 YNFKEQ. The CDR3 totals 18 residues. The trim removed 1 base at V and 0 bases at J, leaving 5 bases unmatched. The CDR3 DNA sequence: TGTGCCAGCAGCCAAGGACTAGCGGGGTCCAGCTCCTACAATGAGCAGTTCTTC. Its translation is CASSQGLAGSSSYNEQFF.

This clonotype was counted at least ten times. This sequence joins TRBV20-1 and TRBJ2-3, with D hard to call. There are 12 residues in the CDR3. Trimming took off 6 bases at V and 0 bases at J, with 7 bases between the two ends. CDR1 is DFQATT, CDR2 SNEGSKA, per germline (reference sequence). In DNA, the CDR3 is TGCAGTGCCTCGACTAGCACAGATACGCAGTATTTT. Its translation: CSASTSTDTQYF.

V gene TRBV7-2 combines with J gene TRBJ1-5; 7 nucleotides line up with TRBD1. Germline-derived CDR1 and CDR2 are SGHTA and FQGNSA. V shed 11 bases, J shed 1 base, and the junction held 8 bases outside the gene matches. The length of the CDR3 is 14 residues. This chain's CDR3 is CAPKQGISNQPQHF. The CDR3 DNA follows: TGTGCCCCCAAACAGGGGATAAGCAATCAGCCCCAGCATTTT.

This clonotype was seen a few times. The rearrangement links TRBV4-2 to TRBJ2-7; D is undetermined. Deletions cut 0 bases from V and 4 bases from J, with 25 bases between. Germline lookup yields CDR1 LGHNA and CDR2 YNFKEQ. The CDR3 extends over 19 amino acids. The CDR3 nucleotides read TGTGCCAGCAGCCAAGATCAAAACACACCATCAGGACCACTATACGAGCAGTACTTC. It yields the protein CASSQDQNTPSGPLYEQYF.

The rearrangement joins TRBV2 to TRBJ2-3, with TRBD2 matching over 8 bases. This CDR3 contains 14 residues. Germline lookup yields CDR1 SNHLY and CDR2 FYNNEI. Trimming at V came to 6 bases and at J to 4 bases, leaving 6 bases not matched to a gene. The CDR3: CASRSGSRADTQYF. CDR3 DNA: TGTGCCAGCAGGAGCGGGAGCCGCGCAGATACGCAGTATTTT.

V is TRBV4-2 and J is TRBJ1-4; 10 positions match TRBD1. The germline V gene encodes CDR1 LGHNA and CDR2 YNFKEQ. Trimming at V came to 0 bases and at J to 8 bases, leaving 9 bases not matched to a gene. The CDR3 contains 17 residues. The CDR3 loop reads CASSQDAPGQGREKLFF. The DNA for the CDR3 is TGTGCCAGCAGCCAAGATGCGCCGGGACAGGGGAGGGAAAAACTGTTTTTT.

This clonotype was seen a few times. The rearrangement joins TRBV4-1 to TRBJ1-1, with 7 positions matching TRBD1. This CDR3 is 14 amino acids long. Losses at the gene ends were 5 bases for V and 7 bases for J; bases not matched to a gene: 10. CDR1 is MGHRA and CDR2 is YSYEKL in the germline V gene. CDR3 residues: CASSKPGGTVEAFF. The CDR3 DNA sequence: TGCGCCAGCAGCAAACCTGGAGGGACAGTTGAAGCTTTCTTT.